This entry is about one TCR beta chain. Authors' methods: The assay estimated nucleated cells by amplifying reference gene primers. Using immunoSEQ multiplex PCR, the repertoire was profiled, and TCRdb retains in-frame clones only, with some absent. The V and J calls and the clone size are those of that table, but D and trimming were determined from the DNA. The data contain some 400,000 clones, about 87% of them singletons. The record originates from a study of blood T cell repertoires in COVID-19. Turning to the study itself: T cells, B-cell-depleted T cells, or PBMCs provided the cDNA or gDNA that served as material.

This CDR3 is 17 amino acids long. CDR1 and CDR2 from the germline V gene are SGDLS and YYNGEE. V was pared by 4 bases and J by 0 bases, with 17 bases between. Input material: peripheral blood. The chain couples TRBV9 to TRBJ1-3; tentatively, D is TRBD1 (5 bases). The TCR was taken from a human donor in a cohort sampled during active COVID-19. The CDR3 DNA is TGTGCCAGCAGCCCCCGCCCCAGGGAAAGCTCTGGAAACACCATATATTTT. As protein: CASSPRPRESSGNTIYF.